The 25 T cell receptor beta chains below all came from one sample that was sequenced in a study of blood T cell repertoires in COVID-19. The table came from immunoSEQ multiplex PCR; TCRdb's copy has only in-frame clones and leaves some out. The sample consists of approximately 69,000 clones, roughly 89% of them appearing once. Sequenced material: peripheral blood. Every receptor here comes from a man aged 50-60 years with acute or convalescent COVID-19.

Details on this clone: This sample also contains other DNA sequences that code for the same CDR3. The CDR3 here is CASSPTNYEQYF. CDR3 DNA: TGTGCCAGCTCACCGACTAACTACGAGCAGTACTTC. This rearrangement joins TRBV18 to TRBJ2-7; maybe TRBD2 (5 bases). The CDR3 has 12 amino acids. Germline V gene sequence: CDR1 KGHSH, CDR2 LQKENI. The V end lost 3 bases, the J end lost 3 bases, and 6 bases lay between the germline ends.

The chain employs TRBV3-1 (or the pseudogene TRBV3-2) and TRBJ2-1; possibly TRBD1 for D (6 bases). The germline V gene has CDR1 LGHDT and CDR2 YNNKEL (reference sequence). The CDR3 loop spans 17 amino acids. The V end lost 2 bases, the J end lost 4 bases, and 18 bases lay between the germline ends. In nucleotides, the CDR3 is TGTGCCAGCAGCCAACTCAGGACAGCCAATTCATACAATGAGCAGTTCTTC. This gives the protein CASSQLRTANSYNEQFF.

CDR3 nucleotide sequence: TGTGCCAGCAGCGAAGCCGGGACTGGCGACTACGAGCAGTACTTC. It specifies CASSEAGTGDYEQYF. The chain joins TRBV7-2 to TRBJ2-7, with D maybe TRBD2 (6 bases). The CDR3 has 15 residues. Germline CDR1 and CDR2: SGHTA and FQGNSA. Trimming left V 5 bases short and J 3 bases short, with 17 bases between.

The chain combines TRBV5-1 with TRBJ1-1; TRBD1 matches 11 bases. This CDR3 contains 18 residues. V dropped 0 bases and J dropped 0; count of bases not matched to a gene: 7. CDR1 and CDR2 from the germline V gene are SGHRS and YFSETQ. In DNA form, the CDR3 reads TGCGCCAGCAGCTTGGAGGGAGGGACAGGGGGATTGAACACTGAAGCTTTCTTT. Amino acids: CASSLEGGTGGLNTEAFF. Using reference TRBV5-1 and TRBJ1-1 for the parts outside the CDR3, the full variable domain is KAGVTQTPRYLIKTRGQQVTLSCSPISGHRSVSWYQQTPGQGLQFLFEYFSETQRNKGNFPGRFSGRQFSNSRSEMNVSTLELGDSALYLCASSLEGGTGGLNTEAFFGQGTRLTVV.

The rearrangement uses TRBV3-1 (or the pseudogene TRBV3-2) and TRBJ2-3, with 12 positions matching TRBD2. With V trimmed by 3 bases and J by 6 bases, 1 base remained unmatched. Germline V gene sequence: CDR1 LGHDT, CDR2 YNNKEL (reference sequence). The CDR3 runs 14 residues. CDR3: CASSQTSGSDTQYF. In DNA, the CDR3 is TGTGCCAGCAGCCAGACTAGCGGGAGTGATACGCAGTATTTT.

The V gene is TRBV9, the J gene TRBJ2-7; 10 nucleotides agree with TRBD2. Germline V gene data show CDR1 as SGDLS and CDR2 as YYNGEE. This CDR3 contains 15 residues. V shed 5 bases and J 4 bases; nucleotides not matched to a gene: 9. CDR3 in DNA: TGTGCCAGCAGGCCCGCTAGCGGGAGTGAATACGAGCAGTACTTC. Its translation is CASRPASGSEYEQYF.

V and J are TRBV19 and TRBJ2-2; TRBD1 aligns across 8 bases. V shed 2 bases and J 7 bases; nucleotides not matched to a gene: 6. The CDR3 contains 15 residues. Germline CDR1 and CDR2: LNHDA and SQIVND (reference sequence). The DNA of the CDR3 is TGTGCCAGTAGTATATGGGCAGGGGGCGACGGGGAGCTGTTTTTT. Amino acid sequence: CASSIWAGGDGELFF.

V and J are TRBV2 and TRBJ1-2, with D possibly matching TRBD1 (5 bases). The CDR3 has 15 amino acids. Germline CDR1 and CDR2: SNHLY and FYNNEI. V was cut by 2 bases and J by 6 bases, with 16 bases left in between. The CDR3 loop reads CASSEWDSPGDGYTF. The CDR3 nucleotides are TGTGCCAGCAGTGAATGGGACTCACCCGGTGATGGCTACACCTTC. Variable domain in full (rest from reference TRBV2 and TRBJ1-2): EPEVTQTPSHQVTQMGQEVILRCVPISNHLYFYWYRQILGQKVEFLVSFYNNEISEKSEIFDDQFSVERPDGSNFTLKIRSTKLEDSAMYFCASSEWDSPGDGYTFGSGTRLTVV.

The genes are TRBV5-1 and TRBJ1-4, with 10 bases matching TRBD1. This CDR3 is built from 16 residues. In germline, CDR1 is SGHRS, CDR2 YFSETQ. The J segment lost 4 bases and the V segment lost 4 bases, leaving 7 bases of the junction unmatched. The CDR3 protein is CASSIGTGEGNEKLFF. The CDR3 region has the DNA TGCGCCAGCAGCATCGGGACAGGGGAGGGTAATGAAAAACTGTTTTTT.

On this clone: The junction shows a germline mismatch at one end, possibly a read error. V is TRBV13 and J is TRBJ2-4; a weak D match, TRBD1 (8 bases). From germline, CDR1 is PRHDT and CDR2 FYEKMQ (reference sequence). The CDR3 is 15 amino acids. The CDR3 here is CASSLGTTNRGIQYF. In DNA, the CDR3 is TGTGCCAGCAGCCTAGGGACTACCAACAGGGGGATTCAGTACTTC.

V and J are TRBV19 and TRBJ2-7; TRBD2 matches 7 bases. Germline CDR1 is LNHDA and CDR2 is SQIVND (reference sequence). The junction had 6 bases not matched to a gene; V was cut back by 4 bases and J by 0 bases. This CDR3 region has 15 residues. The CDR3 is CASSTSGAVSYEQYF. CDR3 sequence (DNA): TGTGCCAGTAGTACAAGCGGGGCTGTCTCCTACGAGCAGTACTTC.

This chain joins TRBV30 and TRBJ1-3, with 9 bases matching TRBD1. With 2 bases clipped from V and 4 bases from J, the junction kept 6 bases outside the gene matches. The CDR3 totals 15 residues. Germline CDR1 and CDR2: GTSNPN and SVGIG (reference sequence). The CDR3 region has the DNA TGTGCCTGGAGTACCACAGGGGGCTTAGGAAACACCATATATTTT. Amino acids: CAWSTTGGLGNTIYF.

The V and J genes are TRBV3-1 (or the pseudogene TRBV3-2) and TRBJ2-2; 13 bases align to TRBD2. Germline V gene data show CDR1 as LGHDT and CDR2 as YNNKEL (reference sequence). This CDR3 is 16 amino acids long. V lost 6 bases to trimming and J lost 8 bases; unmatched junction nucleotides: 9. As DNA, the CDR3 is TGTGCCAGCAGGAGGACTAGCGGGAGACTAAAAGGGGAGCTGTTTTTT. Translated, it gives CASRRTSGRLKGELFF.

The J gene is TRBJ2-3, the V gene TRBV11-2; D perhaps matches TRBD2 (5 bases). CDR3 length equals 12 residues. Trimming shortened V by 5 bases and J by 4 bases, and 7 bases separated the two germline ends. Germline V gene data show CDR1 as SGHAT and CDR2 as FQNNGV. The CDR3 DNA reads as TGTGCCAGCAGCCGGGATTCAGATACGCAGTATTTT. Protein product: CASSRDSDTQYF.

The chain combines TRBV11-2 with TRBJ2-1; 11 bases agree with TRBD1. Germline V gene sequence: CDR1 SGHAT, CDR2 FQNNGV. The CDR3 is made up of 16 amino acids. V shed 5 bases and J 7 bases; nucleotides not matched to a gene: 10. CDR3 DNA: TGTGCCAGCAGCACTGGGACAGGGGGGGTCGTGAATGAGCAGTTCTTC. This sequence encodes CASSTGTGGVVNEQFF.

This clone has only one observation. The rearrangement joins TRBV11-2 to TRBJ2-7, with D possibly being TRBD2 (6 bases). This CDR3 has 15 amino acids. V was cut by 4 bases and J by 1 base, with 14 bases left in between. CDR1 and CDR2 (germline): SGHAT, FQNNGV. The CDR3 nucleotides are TGTGCCAGCAGCTCTGGGGCGGGGATATCCTACGAGCAGTACTTC. It yields the protein CASSSGAGISYEQYF.

The CDR3 loop is CASSSAQGARGNEQFF. CDR3 in DNA: TGTGCCAGCAGCTCCGCGCAGGGGGCCAGGGGGAATGAGCAGTTCTTC. This sequence joins TRBV13 and TRBJ2-1; TRBD1 matches 8 bases. CDR3 length equals 16 residues. Germline CDR1 reads PRHDT; CDR2 reads FYEKMQ (reference sequence). V lost 4 bases and J lost 7; bases outside the gene matches: 12.

The chain combines TRBV7-9 with TRBJ1-5; no clear D gene. Deletions cut 4 bases from V and 1 base from J, with 11 bases between. The CDR3 is made up of 15 amino acids. In germline, CDR1 is SEHNR, CDR2 FQNEAQ (reference sequence). CDR3 DNA sequence: TGTGCCAGCAGCTCCGGTATCCACAGCAATCAGCCCCAGCATTTT. It codes for CASSSGIHSNQPQHF.

This chain connects TRBV5-1 to TRBJ1-3; no reliable D call. The germline CDR1 and CDR2 sequences are SGHRS and YFSETQ. V was shortened by 4 bases and J by 0 bases, with 11 bases between the two germline ends. This CDR3 comprises 15 residues. The CDR3 bases are TGCGCCAGCAGCCGGTCCTCGAGCTCTGGAAACACCATATATTTT. The encoded protein is CASSRSSSSGNTIYF.

V gene TRBV2 combines with J gene TRBJ1-1; TRBD1 matches 7 bases. Per the germline V gene, CDR1 is SNHLY and CDR2 is FYNNEI. The CDR3 loop spans 13 amino acids. J gave up 5 bases and V 4 bases, and 4 bases lay outside the gene matches. This CDR3 is CASSVGGATEAFF. For the CDR3, the DNA is TGTGCCAGCAGTGTAGGGGGCGCAACTGAAGCTTTCTTT.

The CDR3 loop reads CGTGPLNTEAFF. The CDR3 region has the DNA TGTGGGACAGGGCCCTTGAACACTGAAGCTTTCTTT. The genes are TRBV6-5 and TRBJ1-1; 8 nucleotides agree with TRBD1. CDR1 and CDR2 (germline): MNHEY, SVGAGI. The CDR3 is 12 residues long.

The chain recombines TRBV19 with TRBJ2-2; the match to TRBD1 covers 7 bases. This CDR3 comprises 15 residues. Germline-derived CDR1 and CDR2 are LNHDA and SQIVND (reference sequence). V dropped 4 bases and J dropped 5; count of bases not matched to a gene: 7. CDR3 sequence reads: CASSTRQGGTGELFF. The CDR3 region has the DNA TGTGCCAGTAGTACCAGACAGGGTGGGACCGGGGAGCTGTTTTTT. Full variable domain (remainder filled in from reference TRBV19 and TRBJ2-2): DGGITQSPKYLFRKEGQNVTLSCEQNLNHDAMYWYRQDPGQGLRLIYYSQIVNDFQKGDIAEGYSVSREKKESFPLTVTSAQKNPTAFYLCASSTRQGGTGELFFGEGSRLTVL.

This clone appeared a few times. CDR3 residues: CASSIQPGLRGEKLFF. DNA for the CDR3: TGTGCCAGTAGTATCCAACCGGGCCTCCGGGGTGAAAAACTGTTTTTT. J is TRBJ1-4 and V is TRBV19; D remains ambiguous. Germline lookup yields CDR1 LNHDA and CDR2 SQIVND (reference sequence). The V end was cut by 3 bases, the J end by 7 bases, with 18 bases between. The CDR3 covers 16 residues.

V usage is TRBV27 and J usage is TRBJ1-2; the match to TRBD1 covers 8 bases. The junction had 1 base not matched to a gene; V was cut back by 8 bases and J by 2 bases. Germline V gene lookup returns CDR1 MNHEY and CDR2 SMNVEV (reference sequence). The CDR3 has 12 residues. CDR3 sequence (DNA): TGTGCCAGCCGGACAGGGAACTATGGCTACACCTTC. The encoded protein is CASRTGNYGYTF.

V and J are TRBV6-1 and TRBJ2-5, with TRBD2 identical over 12 bases. The V gene's germline CDR1 is MNHNS and CDR2 SASEGT. The CDR3 totals 17 residues. The V gene end was trimmed by 0 bases and the J gene end by 2 bases; junction bases not matched to a gene: 4. CDR3 sequence (DNA): TGTGCCAGCAGTGAAGCTTGGACTAGCGGGAAACAAGAGACCCAGTACTTC. Its translation: CASSEAWTSGKQETQYF.